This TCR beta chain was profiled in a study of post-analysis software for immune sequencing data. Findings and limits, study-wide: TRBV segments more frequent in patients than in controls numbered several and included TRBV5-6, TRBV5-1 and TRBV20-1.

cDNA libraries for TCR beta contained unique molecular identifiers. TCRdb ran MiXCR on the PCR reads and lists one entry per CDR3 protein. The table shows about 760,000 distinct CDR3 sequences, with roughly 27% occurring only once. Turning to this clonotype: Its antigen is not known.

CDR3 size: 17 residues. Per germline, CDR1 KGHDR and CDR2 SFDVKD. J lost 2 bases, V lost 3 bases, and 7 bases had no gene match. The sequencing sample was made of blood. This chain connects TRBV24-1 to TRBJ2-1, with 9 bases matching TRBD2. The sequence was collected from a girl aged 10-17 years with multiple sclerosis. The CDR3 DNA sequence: TGTGCCACCAGTGATCCCTCTAGCGGGAAGACCTACAATGAGCAGTTCTTC. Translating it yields CATSDPSSGKTYNEQFF.